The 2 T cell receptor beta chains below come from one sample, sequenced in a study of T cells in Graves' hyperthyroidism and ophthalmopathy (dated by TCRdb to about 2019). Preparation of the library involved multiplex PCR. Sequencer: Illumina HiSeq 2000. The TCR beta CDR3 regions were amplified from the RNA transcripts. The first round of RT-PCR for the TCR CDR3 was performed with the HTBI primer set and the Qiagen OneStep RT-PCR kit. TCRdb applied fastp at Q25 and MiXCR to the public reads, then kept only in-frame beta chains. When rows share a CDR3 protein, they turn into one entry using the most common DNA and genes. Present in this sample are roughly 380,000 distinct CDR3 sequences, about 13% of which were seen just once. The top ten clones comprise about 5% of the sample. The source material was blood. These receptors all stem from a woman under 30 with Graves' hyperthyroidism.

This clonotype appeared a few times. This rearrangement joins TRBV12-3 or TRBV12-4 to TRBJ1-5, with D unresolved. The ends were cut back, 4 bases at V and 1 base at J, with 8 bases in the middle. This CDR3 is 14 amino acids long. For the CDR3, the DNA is TGTGCCAGCAGTTCGGCAGTGAGCAATCAGCCCCAGCATTTT. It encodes CASSSAVSNQPQHF.

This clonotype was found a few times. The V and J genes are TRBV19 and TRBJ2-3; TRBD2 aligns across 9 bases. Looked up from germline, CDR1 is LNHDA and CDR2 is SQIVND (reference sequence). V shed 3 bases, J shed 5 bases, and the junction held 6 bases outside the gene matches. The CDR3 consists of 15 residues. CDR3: CASSIEREEEDTQYF. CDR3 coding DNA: TGTGCCAGTAGTATCGAGCGGGAGGAGGAAGATACGCAGTATTTT.